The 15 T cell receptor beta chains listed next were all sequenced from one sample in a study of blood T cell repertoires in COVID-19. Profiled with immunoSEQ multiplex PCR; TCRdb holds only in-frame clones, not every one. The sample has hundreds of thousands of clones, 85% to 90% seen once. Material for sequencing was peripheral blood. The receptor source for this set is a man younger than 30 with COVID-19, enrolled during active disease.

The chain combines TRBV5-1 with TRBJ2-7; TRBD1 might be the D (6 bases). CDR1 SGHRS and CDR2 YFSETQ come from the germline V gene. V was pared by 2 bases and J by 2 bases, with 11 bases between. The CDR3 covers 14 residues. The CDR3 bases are TGCGCCAGCAGCTTCGGACAGACCACCTACGAGCAGTACTTC. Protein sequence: CASSFGQTTYEQYF.

This CDR3 reads CASSLPGDTQYF. In nucleotides, the CDR3 is TGTGCCAGCAGCTTACCGGGAGATACGCAGTATTTT. The chain employs TRBV11-2 and TRBJ2-3; D gene unclear. Germline V gives CDR1 SGHAT, CDR2 FQNNGV. The germline V and J ends were trimmed by 2 bases and 5 bases, with 5 bases remaining between them. CDR3 length: 12 amino acids. The variable domain in full, with the rest retrieved from reference TRBV11-2 and TRBJ2-3, is EAGVAQSPRYKIIEKRQSVAFWCNPISGHATLYWYQQILGQGPKLLIQFQNNGVVDDSQLPKDRFSAERLKGVDSTLKIQPAKLEDSAVYLCASSLPGDTQYFGPGTRLTVL.

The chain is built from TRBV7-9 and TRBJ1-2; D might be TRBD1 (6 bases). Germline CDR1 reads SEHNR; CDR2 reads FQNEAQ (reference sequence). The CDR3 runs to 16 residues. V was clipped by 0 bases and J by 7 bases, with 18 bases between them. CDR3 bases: TGTGCCAGCAGCTTAGCGCTAAATGGGGGGGCGCGTGGCTACACCTTC. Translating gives CASSLALNGGARGYTF.

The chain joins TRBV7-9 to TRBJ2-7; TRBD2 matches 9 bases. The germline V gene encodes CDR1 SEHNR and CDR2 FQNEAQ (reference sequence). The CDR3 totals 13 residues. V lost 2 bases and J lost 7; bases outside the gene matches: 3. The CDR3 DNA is TGTGCCAGCAGCTTACTAGCGGGACGGGAGCAGTACTTC. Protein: CASSLLAGREQYF.

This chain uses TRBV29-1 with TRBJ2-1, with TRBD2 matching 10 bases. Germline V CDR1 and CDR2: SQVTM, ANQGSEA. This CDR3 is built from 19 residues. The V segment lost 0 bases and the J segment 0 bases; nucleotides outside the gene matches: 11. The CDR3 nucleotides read TGCAGCGTTGAAGACGAGCGGGAGGGTCCAACTTACTCCTACAATGAGCAGTTCTTC. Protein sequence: CSVEDEREGPTYSYNEQFF.

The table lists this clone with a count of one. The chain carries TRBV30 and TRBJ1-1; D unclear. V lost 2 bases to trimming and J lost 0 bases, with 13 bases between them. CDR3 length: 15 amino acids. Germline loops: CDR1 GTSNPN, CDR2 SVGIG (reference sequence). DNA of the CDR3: TGTGCCTGGAGTAGAGGGAAGCATATGAACACTGAAGCTTTCTTT. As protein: CAWSRGKHMNTEAFF.

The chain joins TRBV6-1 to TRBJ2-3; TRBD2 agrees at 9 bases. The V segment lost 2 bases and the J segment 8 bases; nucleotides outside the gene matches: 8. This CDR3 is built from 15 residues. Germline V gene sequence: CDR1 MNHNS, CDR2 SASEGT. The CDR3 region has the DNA TGTGCCAGCAGTGAATTTGCGGGAGGGCCGGGTACGCAGTATTTT. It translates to CASSEFAGGPGTQYF.

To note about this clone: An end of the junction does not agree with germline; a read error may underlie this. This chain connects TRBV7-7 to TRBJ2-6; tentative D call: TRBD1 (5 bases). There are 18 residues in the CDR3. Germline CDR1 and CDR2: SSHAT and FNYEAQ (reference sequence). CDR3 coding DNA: TGTGCTAGCAGCTTTAAGGGGATCCGTCCCTCTGGGGCCAACGTCCTGACTTTC. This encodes CASSFKGIRPSGANVLTF.

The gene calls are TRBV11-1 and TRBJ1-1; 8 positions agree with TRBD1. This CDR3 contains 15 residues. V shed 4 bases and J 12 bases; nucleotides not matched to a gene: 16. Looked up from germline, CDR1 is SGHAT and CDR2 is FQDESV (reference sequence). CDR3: CASSSPDRAISRPFF. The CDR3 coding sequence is TGTGCCAGCAGCTCACCGGACAGGGCAATTTCGAGACCTTTCTTT.

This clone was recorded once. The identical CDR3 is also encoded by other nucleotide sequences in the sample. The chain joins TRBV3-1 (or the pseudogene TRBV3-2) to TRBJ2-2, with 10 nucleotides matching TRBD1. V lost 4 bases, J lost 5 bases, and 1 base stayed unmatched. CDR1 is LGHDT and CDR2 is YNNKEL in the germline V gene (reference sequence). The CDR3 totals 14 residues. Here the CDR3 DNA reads TGTGCCAGCAGCCGGACAGGGGGAACCGGGGAGCTGTTTTTT. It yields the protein CASSRTGGTGELFF.

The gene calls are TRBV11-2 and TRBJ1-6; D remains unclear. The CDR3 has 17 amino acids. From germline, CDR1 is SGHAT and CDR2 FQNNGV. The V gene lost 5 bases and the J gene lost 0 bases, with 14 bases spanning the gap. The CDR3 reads CASSAKDGSSYNSPLHF. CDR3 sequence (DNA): TGTGCCAGCAGCGCGAAGGACGGGAGCTCCTATAATTCACCCCTCCACTTT.

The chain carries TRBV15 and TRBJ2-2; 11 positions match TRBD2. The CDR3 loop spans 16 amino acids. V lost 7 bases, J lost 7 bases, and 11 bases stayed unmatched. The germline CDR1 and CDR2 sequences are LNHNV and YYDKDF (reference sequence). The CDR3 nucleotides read TGTGCCACCACCCTAATACTAGCGGGAGTGGGCGGGGAGCTGTTTTTT. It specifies CATTLILAGVGGELFF.

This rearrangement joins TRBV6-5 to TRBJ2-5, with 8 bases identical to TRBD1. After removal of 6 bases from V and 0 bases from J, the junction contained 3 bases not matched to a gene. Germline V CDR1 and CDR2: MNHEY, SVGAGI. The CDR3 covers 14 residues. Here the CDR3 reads CASRSGGHQETQYF. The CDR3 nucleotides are TGTGCCAGCAGGTCAGGGGGCCACCAAGAGACCCAGTACTTC.

The CDR3 reads CASRASGPHTQYF. The CDR3 region has the DNA TGTGCCAGCAGGGCTAGCGGGCCTCATACGCAGTATTTT. The chain joins TRBV12-3 or TRBV12-4 to TRBJ2-3; 8 nucleotides agree with TRBD2. The CDR3 contains 13 residues. J lost 7 bases, V lost 6 bases, and 6 bases had no gene match.

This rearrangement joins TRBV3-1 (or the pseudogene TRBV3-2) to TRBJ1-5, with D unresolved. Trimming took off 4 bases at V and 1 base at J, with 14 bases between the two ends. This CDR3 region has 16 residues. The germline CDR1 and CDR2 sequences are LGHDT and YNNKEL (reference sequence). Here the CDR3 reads CASSPNGLRSNQPQHF. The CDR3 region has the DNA TGTGCCAGCAGCCCTAATGGACTGCGGAGCAATCAGCCCCAGCATTTT.